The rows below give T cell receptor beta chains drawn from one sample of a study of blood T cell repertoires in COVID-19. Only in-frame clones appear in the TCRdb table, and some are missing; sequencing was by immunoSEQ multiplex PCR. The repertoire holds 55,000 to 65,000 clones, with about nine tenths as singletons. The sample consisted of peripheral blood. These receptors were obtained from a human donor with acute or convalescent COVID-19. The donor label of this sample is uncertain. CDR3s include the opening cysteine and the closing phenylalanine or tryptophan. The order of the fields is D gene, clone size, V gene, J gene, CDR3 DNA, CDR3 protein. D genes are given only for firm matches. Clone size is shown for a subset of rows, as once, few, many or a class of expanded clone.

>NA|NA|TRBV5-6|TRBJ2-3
TGTGCCAGCAGCTTGGATCTAGCGTGGGGCTCTGGCACAGATACGCAGTATTTT
CASSLDLAWGSGTDTQYF
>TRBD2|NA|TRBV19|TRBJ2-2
TGTGCCATCGGGACTAGCGGGAGTGTTCGCACCGGGGAGCTGTTTTTT
CAIGTSGSVRTGELFF
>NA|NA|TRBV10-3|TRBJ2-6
TGTGCCATCAAGGACACCAAAACCTCTGGGGCCAACGTCCTGACTTTC
CAIKDTKTSGANVLTF
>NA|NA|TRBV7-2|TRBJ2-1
TGTGCCAGCGGAATAAACGGCGGGTTCCGGAATGAGCAGTTCTTC
CASGINGGFRNEQFF
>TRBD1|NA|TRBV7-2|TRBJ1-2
TGTGCCAGCAGCTTATTGGGACAGGGGGCCGGGTATGGCTACACCTTC
CASSLLGQGAGYGYTF
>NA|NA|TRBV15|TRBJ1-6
TGTGCCACCCGGGCGGCAGGGGTCGACTCACCCCTCCACTTT
CATRAAGVDSPLHF
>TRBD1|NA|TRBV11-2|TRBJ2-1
TGTGCCAGCAGCTTGGGACCTACCGGGACAGGGGCCGATGAGCAGTTCTTC
CASSLGPTGTGADEQFF
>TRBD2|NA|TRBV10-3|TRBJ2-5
TGTGCCATCAGTGACAGCGGGGGGACGGAGACCCAGTACTTC
CAISDSGGTETQYF
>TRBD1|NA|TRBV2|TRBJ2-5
TGTGCCAGCTTAAGAGGGACAGGGCAAGAGACCCAGTACTTC
CASLRGTGQETQYF
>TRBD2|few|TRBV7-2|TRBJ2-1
TGTGCCAGCAGCTTAAAATCGCTAGCGGGTCATAATGAGCAGTTCTTC
CASSLKSLAGHNEQFF
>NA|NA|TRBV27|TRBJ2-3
TGTGCCAGCAGTCCCTTTTCTGCAGATACGCAGTATTTT
CASSPFSADTQYF
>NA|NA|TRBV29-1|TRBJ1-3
TGCAGCGTTCCGGACAATCTCACTGGAAACACCATATATTTT
CSVPDNLTGNTIYF
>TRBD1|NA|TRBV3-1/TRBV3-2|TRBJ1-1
TGTGCCAGCAGCCTTATAAGAGGGGACAGGGGGAACACTGAAGCTTTCTTT
CASSLIRGDRGNTEAFF
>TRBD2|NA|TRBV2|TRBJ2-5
TGTGCCAGCAGTGCAAGGACTAGCGGGGGGAGGGAGACCCAGTACTTC
CASSARTSGGRETQYF
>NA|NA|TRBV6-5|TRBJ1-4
TGTGCCAGCAGTTACCCATCGAGGGTAGATGAAAAACTGTTTTTT
CASSYPSRVDEKLFF
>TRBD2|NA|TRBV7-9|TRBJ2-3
TGTGCCAGCAGCTTAGTTCTAGCGGGAGCTTCAGATACGCAGTATTTT
CASSLVLAGASDTQYF
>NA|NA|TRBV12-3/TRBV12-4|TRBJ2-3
TGTGCCAGCAGTTCCCAGGGGTCAGATACGCAGTATTTT
CASSSQGSDTQYF
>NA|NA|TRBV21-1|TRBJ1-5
TGTGCCAGCAGCACAACCGAGAGGGACATTAATCAGCCCCAGCATTTT
CASSTTERDINQPQHF
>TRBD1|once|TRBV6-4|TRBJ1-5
TGTGCCAGCAGCCCACAGGGGGATGGCAATCAGCCCCAGCATTTT
CASSPQGDGNQPQHF
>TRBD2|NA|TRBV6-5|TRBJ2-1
TGTGCCAGCAGTCTACTAGCGGGAGGTAGAGAGCAGTTCTTC
CASSLLAGGREQFF
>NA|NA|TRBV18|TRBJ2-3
TGTGCCAGCTCGGGGGGTAGCGCAGATACGCAGTATTTT
CASSGGSADTQYF
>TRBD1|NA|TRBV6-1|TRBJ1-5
TGTGCCAGCAGTGAAGGGACAGGGGGCTTAAATCAGCCCCAGCATTTT
CASSEGTGGLNQPQHF